The TCR beta chain under discussion was sequenced for a study of identical twins. Trimming stripped 6 bases from V and 0 bases from J, with 15 bases between. The CDR3 is 16 amino acids. Germline V gives CDR1 MNHNS, CDR2 SASEGT. In this sample, this clonotype turned up a few times. One entry per CDR3 protein, called by TCRdb with MiXCR from the 5' RACE reads. The data hold 500,000 to 550,000 distinct CDR3 sequences, with 22% observed a single time. The sample was also linked to a second study, of T cells expressing NK-cell markers.

This sequence originates from a woman aged 18-29 years in good health. The chain is built from TRBV6-1 and TRBJ2-1; TRBD2 might be the D (6 bases). Input material: CD4+ T cells sorted from blood. The CDR3, as DNA: TGTGCCAGCAGGTCCGGAGCGACTAGCTCCTACAATGAGCAGTTCTTC. Protein product: CASRSGATSSYNEQFF.